Listed below are T cell receptor beta chains from one sample, sequenced in a study of blood T cell repertoires in COVID-19. TCRdb keeps only in-frame clones here, not all; method: immunoSEQ multiplex PCR. The sample yields about 130,000 clones, 80% to 85% seen once. The sample was peripheral blood. The receptors were sampled from an older woman with active or convalescent COVID-19. CDR3s include the opening cysteine and the closing phenylalanine or tryptophan. The D gene is left open where the match is weak. Rows may omit the clone size; those that give it use once, few, many or a size class.

D,V,size,length,J,DNA,CDR3
TRBD1,TRBV15,.,17,TRBJ2-6,TGTGCCACCAGCAGAGCACGACAGGGGCGAGGGGCCAACGTCCTGACTTTC,CATSRARQGRGANVLTF
.,TRBV5-1,once,15,TRBJ2-3,TGCGCCAGCAGCTTGGTTAGCGGATCAACAGATACGCAGTATTTT,CASSLVSGSTDTQYF
.,TRBV7-8,.,14,TRBJ2-7,TGTGCCAGCAGTAAAGGGGGGGAGGGCCGAGAGCAGTACTTC,CASSKGGEGREQYF
.,TRBV18,once,13,TRBJ1-5,TGTGCCAGCTCACTGGGACTGGATCAGCCCCAGCATTTT,CASSLGLDQPQHF
.,TRBV10-3,.,12,TRBJ2-2,TGTGCCACTCTAGGGGACACCGGGGAGCTGTTTTTT,CATLGDTGELFF
TRBD2,TRBV24-1,once,19,TRBJ2-5,TGTGCCACCAGTGGCCCCACTAGCGGCCGGGACTTCTTCCAAGAGACCCAGTACTTC,CATSGPTSGRDFFQETQYF
.,TRBV5-8,.,17,TRBJ1-6,TGTGCCAGCAGCGAAAAGCCCATTGTATCCTATAATTCACCCCTCCACTTT,CASSEKPIVSYNSPLHF
TRBD2,TRBV5-4,.,16,TRBJ2-3,TGTGCCAGCAGCCTGCGGGCGGGGGGGCAAACAGATACGCAGTATTTT,CASSLRAGGQTDTQYF
TRBD1,TRBV29-1,.,14,TRBJ1-1,TGCAGCGTTGAAGGACAGGGGGCCGGAACTGAAGCTTTCTTT,CSVEGQGAGTEAFF
TRBD1,TRBV28,.,14,TRBJ1-5,TGTGCCAGCAGGCGGACAGGGTCCAATCAGCCCCAGCATTTT,CASRRTGSNQPQHF
.,TRBV12-3/TRBV12-4,few,13,TRBJ1-1,TGTGCCAGCAGTTTGGGGGCGAACACTGAAGCTTTCTTT,CASSLGANTEAFF
TRBD1,TRBV5-1,.,16,TRBJ2-2,TGCGCCAGCAGCTTGACCGGGACAGGGGGCCCCGGGGAGCTGTTTTTT,CASSLTGTGGPGELFF
.,TRBV28,.,16,TRBJ1-2,TGTGCCAGCATAGGGGCAGCGACAGGAGTAATTTATGGCTACACCTTC,CASIGAATGVIYGYTF
TRBD2,TRBV4-3,.,15,TRBJ2-7,TGCGCCAGCAGCCTGACTAGCGGGAGCTCCTACGAGCAGTACTTC,CASSLTSGSSYEQYF
TRBD1,TRBV6-5,.,15,TRBJ1-1,TGTGCCAGCAGTTACGTTCGGACAGGGGGTACTGAAGCTTTCTTT,CASSYVRTGGTEAFF
TRBD1,TRBV24-1,few,16,TRBJ2-7,TGTGCCACCAGTGACACGACAGGGGTGGAAACCTACGAGCAGTACTTC,CATSDTTGVETYEQYF
TRBD2,TRBV11-2,.,18,TRBJ2-3,TGTGCCAGCAGCTTTCGATTCGGGGCTAGCGGGGCCACAGATACGCAGTATTTT,CASSFRFGASGATDTQYF
.,TRBV5-6,.,16,TRBJ1-1,TGTGCCAGCAGCTTGGGAGGGCAACTTGGGAACACTGAAGCTTTCTTT,CASSLGGQLGNTEAFF
.,TRBV7-7,.,11,TRBJ2-5,TGTGCCAGCAGCTCGGGGGAGACCCAGTACTTC,CASSSGETQYF
.,TRBV5-1,.,17,TRBJ2-3,TGCGCCACAGAACCAACTCGAGACTCGCCTAGCACAGATACGCAGTATTTT,CATEPTRDSPSTDTQYF
.,TRBV5-1,.,13,TRBJ2-3,TGCGCCAGCAGCTTGGACTACACAGATACGCAGTATTTT,CASSLDYTDTQYF
.,TRBV5-8,.,17,TRBJ2-3,TGTGCCAGCAGCTTGGGATTAGCGAGTGCTAGCACAGATACGCAGTATTTT,CASSLGLASASTDTQYF
.,TRBV5-4,once,16,TRBJ1-1,TGTGCCAGCAGCTTACCAGGGGCCCACATGAACACTGAAGCTTTCTTT,CASSLPGAHMNTEAFF
.,TRBV2,once,14,TRBJ1-1,TGTGCCAGCAGTGATAACAGGGTTCTCACTGAAGCTTTCTTT,CASSDNRVLTEAFF
TRBD1,TRBV6-5,few,15,TRBJ1-6,TGTGCCAGCAGTCCCGGAACAGGGGAGAATTCACCCCTCCACTTT,CASSPGTGENSPLHF
.,TRBV7-7,.,14,TRBJ2-2,TGTGCTAGCATACGAGAGGGTCGTACCGGGGAGCTGTTTTTT,CASIREGRTGELFF